The clone carrying this T cell receptor beta chain was observed many times. Its specificity is unknown. Regarding time point: newly diagnosed GD, antithyroid drugs for less than 3 months. Extracted RNA from PBMCs served as the source of the TCR library. V lost 2 bases and J lost 5, with 17 bases in between. CDR1 and CDR2 from the germline V gene are SNHLY and FYNNEI. The CDR3 runs to 16 residues. Building of the TCR beta libraries involved iRepertoire HTBI primers and Arm-PCR of CDR3 regions. As handled by the study authors: Identification of gene segments yielded some 62 TRBV and 13 to 15 TRBJ across samples. TCRdb analysed the multiplex PCR reads with MiXCR anew, one entry per CDR3 protein. The V and J calls here are based on TCRdb, not the publication. This table holds over 400,000 distinct CDR3 sequences, approximately 14% found once. The data were obtained in a study of regulatory T cells in long-lasting Graves disease. General study points: Patients with persistent disease shared under 3,500 public clonotypes, outpacing the approximately 920 shared by new patients.

The same data also went into a second study, on T cells in Graves' hyperthyroidism and ophthalmopathy.

This clonotype was sampled from a woman aged 45-65 years with Graves disease. This chain connects TRBV2 to TRBJ2-3, with no clear D. This specimen consisted of peripheral blood mononuclear cells (PBMCs), obtained at new diagnosis, from a patient treated with antithyroid drugs. CDR3 protein: CASSELAQVAGDTQYF. The CDR3 DNA reads as TGTGCCAGCAGTGAATTAGCCCAGGTCGCAGGAGATACGCAGTATTTT.